This T cell receptor (beta chain) was obtained from a study of shared T cell receptors in the human thymus. Using immunoSEQ multiplex PCR, the repertoire was profiled, and TCRdb retains in-frame clones only, with some absent. The table has 550,000 to 800,000 clones, approximately 85% seen once. CDR1 MDHEN and CDR2 SYDVKM come from the germline V gene. With 6 bases clipped from V and 0 bases from J, the junction kept 14 bases outside the gene matches. The CDR3 is made up of 19 amino acids. The same specimen was also included in a second study, on human thymus T cells. That publication notes: Donors were healthy Finnish infants having corrective surgery for congenital heart defects. It was from resections taken during corrective heart surgery that the thymus tissue came. Usage of V and J genes appeared biased in thymic and blood repertoires. Unrelated individuals were reported by related research to share highly overlapping thymic repertoires.

Sequences were obtained from thymocytes. The receptor comes from a girl younger than two with a congenital heart defect. The chain uses TRBV28 and TRBJ1-5, with 10 bases aligning to TRBD1. The CDR3 DNA is TGTGCCAGCAGGGCCGCGAAGGGACAGGGGTCCCGTAGCAATCAGCCCCAGCATTTT. Its protein is CASRAAKGQGSRSNQPQHF.